The 19 T cell receptor beta chains in this list originate from one sample, sequenced in a study of T cells in Graves' hyperthyroidism and ophthalmopathy. Researchers took RNA transcripts and amplified the TCR beta CDR3 regions from them. A set of HTBI primers served as the primers for a first-round RT-PCR of the TCR CDR3. MiXCR was run by TCRdb on the multiplex PCR reads, yielding one entry per CDR3 protein. This sample has some 720,000 distinct CDR3 sequences; roughly 15% occur once, and the top ten carry 8.4%. Source material: blood. These receptors all stem from a young man with Graves' hyperthyroidism.

This clonotype was picked up many times. The chain joins TRBV28 to TRBJ2-7; D is perhaps TRBD2 (5 bases). The CDR3 spans 14 residues. Germline V lookup: CDR1 MDHEN, CDR2 SYDVKM. Trimming stripped 3 bases from V and 0 bases from J, with 9 bases between. The chain's CDR3 is CASSFDGLSYEQYF. CDR3 nucleotide sequence: TGTGCCAGCAGTTTCGACGGACTCTCCTACGAGCAGTACTTC.

In this sample, this clonotype turned up many times. This chain uses TRBV6-1 with TRBJ2-1; TRBD1 agrees at 8 bases. J gave up 8 bases and V 2 bases, and 8 bases lay outside the gene matches. This CDR3 spans 15 amino acids. Germline CDR1 and CDR2: MNHNS and SASEGT. The chain's CDR3 is CASSESGGRYHEQFF. The CDR3 DNA follows: TGTGCCAGCAGTGAATCAGGGGGCCGCTATCATGAGCAGTTCTTC.

Ten or more counts support this clonotype. This chain links TRBV12-3 or TRBV12-4 with TRBJ2-7; no clear D gene. Trimming shortened V by 3 bases and J by 2 bases, and 2 bases separated the two germline ends. This CDR3 is 11 amino acids long. The chain's CDR3 is CASSFAYEQYF. In DNA, the CDR3 is TGTGCCAGCAGTTTTGCCTACGAGCAGTACTTC.

This clonotype was recorded at least ten times. This chain joins TRBV5-1 and TRBJ2-3; D is perhaps TRBD2 (5 bases). The CDR3 extends over 16 amino acids. The germline V gene encodes CDR1 SGHRS and CDR2 YFSETQ. The ends were cut back, 2 bases at V and 1 base at J, with 14 bases in the middle. Written as DNA, the CDR3 is TGCGCCAGCAGCTTCACTAGGACCGTGGGCACAGATACGCAGTATTTT. This gives the protein CASSFTRTVGTDTQYF.

This clonotype was counted a few times. The rearrangement links TRBV2 to TRBJ2-4; 7 bases line up with TRBD2. With V trimmed by 5 bases and J by 8 bases, 12 bases remained unmatched. CDR1 SNHLY and CDR2 FYNNEI come from the germline V gene. CDR3 size: 15 residues. CDR3 sequence: CASSLRGSGRDIQYF. The CDR3 bases are TGTGCCAGCAGTCTTCGGGGTAGCGGGCGGGACATTCAGTACTTC. Looking up the rest from reference TRBV2 and TRBJ2-4 gives the full variable domain: EPEVTQTPSHQVTQMGQEVILRCVPISNHLYFYWYRQILGQKVEFLVSFYNNEISEKSEIFDDQFSVERPDGSNFTLKIRSTKLEDSAMYFCASSLRGSGRDIQYFGAGTRLSVL.

This clonotype was found many times. V usage is TRBV20-1 and J usage is TRBJ1-1, with 7 bases matching TRBD1. CDR1 is DFQATT and CDR2 is SNEGSKA in the germline V gene (reference sequence). The junction had 8 bases not matched to a gene; V was cut back by 3 bases and J by 1 base. The CDR3 totals 15 residues. In DNA, the CDR3 is TGCAGTGCTAGTGAGGGGGCCCTCGGGAACACTGAAGCTTTCTTT. This gives the protein CSASEGALGNTEAFF.

The V gene is TRBV19, the J gene TRBJ1-5, with D possibly being TRBD1 (5 bases). The CDR3 is 13 residues long. Between the trimmed V and J ends, which lost 10 bases and 5 bases, there was a span of 15 bases. The V gene's germline CDR1 is LNHDA and CDR2 SQIVND (reference sequence). The CDR3, as DNA: TGTGCCACCTCGTGGGGGTCGCATCAGCCCCAGCATTTT. It is translated as CATSWGSHQPQHF.

This clonotype has only a few counts. This chain joins TRBV29-1 and TRBJ1-1; 7 bases are shared with TRBD1. CDR1 SQVTM and CDR2 ANQGSEA come from the germline V gene. The junction had 5 bases not matched to a gene; V was cut back by 3 bases and J by 10 bases. The CDR3 spans 11 residues. The CDR3 here is CSVEGTVSAFF. The CDR3 coding sequence is TGCAGCGTTGAGGGGACAGTCTCAGCTTTCTTT.

In this sample, this clonotype turned up many times. The chain recombines TRBV12-3 or TRBV12-4 with TRBJ1-2; 7 bases are shared with TRBD1. With 4 bases clipped from V and 8 bases from J, the junction kept 4 bases outside the gene matches. The CDR3 has 12 residues. The CDR3 DNA sequence: TGTGCCAGCAGTTCCACAGGGGTCGGCTACACCTTC. It is translated as CASSSTGVGYTF.

This clonotype was counted ten times or more. The chain is built from TRBV28 and TRBJ1-1; D not resolved. The CDR3 extends over 12 amino acids. Germline V gene lookup returns CDR1 MDHEN and CDR2 SYDVKM. V gave up 8 bases and J gave up 8 bases, with 15 bases separating them. This CDR3 is CASGQAGWEAFF. CDR3 coding DNA: TGTGCCAGCGGGCAGGCTGGTTGGGAAGCTTTCTTT. Filled out from reference TRBV28 and TRBJ1-1, the complete variable domain reads DVKVTQSSRYLVKRTGEKVFLECVQDMDHENMFWYRQDPGLGLRLIYFSYDVKMKEKGDIPEGYSVSREKKERFSLILESASTNQTSMYLCASGQAGWEAFFGQGTRLTVV.

CDR3 DNA: TGTGCCAGCAGTACCCTGGGGAACTATGGCTACACCTTC. Translating it yields CASSTLGNYGYTF. The chain joins TRBV6-8 to TRBJ1-2; D gene unclear. The CDR3 has 13 amino acids. V lost 5 bases and J 2 bases, leaving 9 bases between the germline ends. CDR1 is MNHGY and CDR2 is SAAAGT in the germline V gene.

This clonotype was detected many times. The chain links TRBV7-2 to TRBJ2-2; D gene uncertain. This CDR3 contains 14 residues. The V end lost 1 base, the J end lost 4 bases, and 7 bases lay between the germline ends. CDR1 is SGHTA, CDR2 FQGNSA, per germline. The CDR3 DNA is TGTGCCAGCAGCTTAGTAGCAGGCACCGGGGAGCTGTTTTTT. Translated, it gives CASSLVAGTGELFF. Supplemented by reference TRBV7-2 and TRBJ2-2, the full variable domain reads GAGVSQSPSNKVTEKGKDVELRCDPISGHTALYWYRQSLGQGLEFLIYFQGNSAPDKSGLPSDRFSAERTGGSVSTLTIQRTQQEDSAVYLCASSLVAGTGELFFGEGSRLTVL.

This clonotype has a handful of counts. The CDR3 loop is CASSLDLAGATDTQYF. The CDR3 coding sequence is TGCGCCAGCAGCTTGGACCTAGCGGGAGCCACAGATACGCAGTATTTT. V and J are TRBV5-1 and TRBJ2-3; TRBD2 aligns across 10 bases. The CDR3 has 16 amino acids. Trimming removed 0 bases from V and 2 bases from J; junction bases left unmatched: 3. In germline, CDR1 is SGHRS, CDR2 YFSETQ.

The chain uses TRBV2 and TRBJ2-1; 8 bases map to TRBD1. There are 16 residues in the CDR3. V lost 6 bases and J lost 5; bases outside the gene matches: 12. The germline gives CDR1 SNHLY, CDR2 FYNNEI. The CDR3 nucleotides read TGTGCCAGCAGATACCATTCCGGGACAGGCCACAATGAGCAGTTCTTC. As protein: CASRYHSGTGHNEQFF.

This chain connects TRBV7-2 to TRBJ2-3; 14 bases are a match to TRBD2. Germline V gene data show CDR1 as SGHTA and CDR2 as FQGNSA. The CDR3 has 18 residues. J lost 5 bases, V lost 5 bases, and 12 bases had no gene match. The CDR3 is CASSPRRLAGGSGDTQYF. As DNA, the CDR3 is TGTGCCAGCAGCCCCCGGAGACTAGCGGGAGGGTCGGGAGATACGCAGTATTTT.

This clonotype occurred once. A much larger clone lies a single base off, so this may be a read error. V gene TRBV12-3 or TRBV12-4 combines with J gene TRBJ2-7; D remains unclear. V shed 2 bases and J shed 1 base, with 12 bases lying between them. The CDR3 is made up of 15 amino acids. The CDR3 DNA sequence: TGTGCCAGCAGTTTAAGAGGTTACCTATCCTACGAGCAGTACTTC. Amino acid sequence: CASSLRGYLSYEQYF.

This clonotype was picked up many times. This rearrangement joins TRBV7-9 to TRBJ2-3; TRBD2 might be the D (6 bases). Trimming left V 5 bases short and J 2 bases short, with 14 bases between. The CDR3 runs 15 residues. The germline CDR1 and CDR2 sequences are SEHNR and FQNEAQ (reference sequence). CDR3 sequence: CASSPRGGDTDTQYF. The DNA of the CDR3 is TGTGCCAGCAGCCCCCGGGGCGGGGACACAGATACGCAGTATTTT.

The chain has TRBV28 and TRBJ1-5; TRBD1 aligns across 7 bases. The germline gives CDR1 MDHEN, CDR2 SYDVKM. Trimming cost V 6 bases and J 0 bases; bases outside gene matches: 5. The CDR3 is made up of 15 amino acids. The CDR3, as DNA: TGTGCCAGCAGACTGACAGGGTCTAGCAATCAGCCCCAGCATTTT. Its protein is CASRLTGSSNQPQHF.

This clonotype was observed a few times. The chain recombines TRBV29-1 with TRBJ1-1; 7 nucleotides align to TRBD1. Germline CDR1 is SQVTM and CDR2 is ANQGSEA. This CDR3 has 12 residues. The junction had 5 bases not matched to a gene; V was cut back by 6 bases and J by 4 bases. The CDR3 DNA reads as TGCAGCGTAGACAGGGTTGGCACTGAAGCTTTCTTT. Its protein is CSVDRVGTEAFF.